The clone carrying this T cell receptor beta chain was picked up many times. Its antigen is unknown. Using RNA template, CDR3s of TCR alpha and beta were amplified with iRepertoire arm-PCR. Tissue mRNA or PBMC total RNA, roughly 85-450 ng, went into one-step reverse transcription and amplification. TCRdb processed the multiplex PCR reads anew with MiXCR; each CDR3 protein has one entry. The table records 95,000 to 150,000 distinct CDR3 sequences, less than 30% of them present only once. The entry originates in a study of glioma-infiltrating T cells. Notes on the study in general: Only very few CDR3 sequences appeared in both tissue and blood. Gliomas, especially low-grade, showed above-expected tissue-blood divergence; non-neoplastic patients showed below.

Germline V CDR1 and CDR2: MNHNS, SASEGT. The CDR3 extends over 13 amino acids. The V and J ends lost 4 bases and 8 bases respectively, with 14 bases between them. The V call is TRBV6-1, the J call TRBJ1-1; D unresolved. Sequenced sample: glioma tissue, nonneoplastic brain tissue, or PBMCs (not recorded which). This receptor was identified in a human donor with low-grade glioma or glioblastoma, undergoing nonglioma brain surgery, or in good health (not recorded which). The CDR3 DNA reads as TGTGCCAGCAGTGCACCCGGCCTCGTGGAAGCTTTCTTT. This gives the protein CASSAPGLVEAFF.